This TCR beta chain was recorded in a study of blood T cell repertoires in COVID-19. Looking at the study overall: Sites across the United States, Italy and Spain contributed samples from acute and convalescent COVID-19.

Per the study methods: Researchers report that nucleated cell counts were estimated from reference gene primer amplification. Measured with immunoSEQ multiplex PCR; TCRdb has only the in-frame clones, and not every one. That table furnishes V, J and clone size, whereas the DNA furnished D and trimming. The sample contains over 300,000 clones, roughly nine tenths of which appear only once. This CDR3 is 15 amino acids long. V trimming: 2 bases; J trimming: 4 bases; junction bases outside the gene matches: 8. Germline loops: CDR1 MGHRA, CDR2 YSYEKL. The chain carries TRBV4-1 and TRBJ2-7; 7 nucleotides line up with TRBD1. The sample taken for sequencing was peripheral blood. This TCR came from a man aged 18-30 years who had recovered from COVID-19. CDR3 loop: CASSQPGQELYEQYF. The CDR3, as DNA: TGCGCCAGCAGCCAACCTGGACAGGAGTTATACGAGCAGTACTTC.